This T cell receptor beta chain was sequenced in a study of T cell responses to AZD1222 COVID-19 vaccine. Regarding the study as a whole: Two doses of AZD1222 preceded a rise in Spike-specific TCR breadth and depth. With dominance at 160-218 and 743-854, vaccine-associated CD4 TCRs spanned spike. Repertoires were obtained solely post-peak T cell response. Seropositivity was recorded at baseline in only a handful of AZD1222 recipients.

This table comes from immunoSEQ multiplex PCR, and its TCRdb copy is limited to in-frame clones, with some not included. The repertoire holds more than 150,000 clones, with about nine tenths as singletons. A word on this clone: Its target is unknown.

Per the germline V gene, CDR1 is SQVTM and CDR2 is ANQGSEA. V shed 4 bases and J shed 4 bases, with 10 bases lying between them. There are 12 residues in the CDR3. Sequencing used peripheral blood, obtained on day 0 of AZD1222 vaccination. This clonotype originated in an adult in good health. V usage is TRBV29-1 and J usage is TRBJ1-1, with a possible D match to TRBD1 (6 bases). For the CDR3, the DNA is TGCAGCGTTGCAGGGGATGGCACTGAAGCTTTCTTT. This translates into CSVAGDGTEAFF.